Following are 10 T cell receptor beta chains from one sample sequenced in a study of identifying expanded T cells in peripheral blood. Repertoires were generated with immunoSEQ multiplex PCR, while TCRdb's copy carries only in-frame clones and drops some. This table has more than 90,000 clones, 87% appearing once. Material: blood. The receptors were sampled from a person aged 18 to 70 in good health.

The rearrangement uses TRBV13 and TRBJ2-7, with 11 bases identical to TRBD2. The length of the CDR3 is 16 residues. The V and J ends lost 5 bases and 2 bases, in that order; junction bases with no gene match: 8. From germline, CDR1 is PRHDT and CDR2 FYEKMQ (reference sequence). In DNA form, the CDR3 reads TGTGCCAGCAGCACCGCCTCTAGCGGGGGGACCTACGAGCAGTACTTC. This gives the protein CASSTASSGGTYEQYF.

This rearrangement joins TRBV18 to TRBJ1-5; the D is unclear. From germline, CDR1 is KGHSH and CDR2 LQKENI. V lost 4 bases, J lost 3 bases, and 7 bases lay in between. The CDR3 is made up of 13 amino acids. This chain's CDR3 is CASSQHVNQPQHF. CDR3 nucleotide sequence: TGTGCCAGCTCACAACACGTCAATCAGCCCCAGCATTTT.

V is TRBV29-1 and J is TRBJ1-3, with 7 bases identical to TRBD1. Germline CDR1 and CDR2: SQVTM and ANQGSEA. This CDR3 spans 16 amino acids. The ends lost 0 bases at V and 2 bases at J; junction bases unmatched: 7. CDR3 in DNA: TGCAGCGTTGAAGATCCCAGGGGGACCGCTGGAAACACCATATATTTT. Translating gives CSVEDPRGTAGNTIYF.

In this sample, this clone turned up once. The chain has TRBV2 and TRBJ1-1; 9 bases are shared with TRBD1. V shed 8 bases, J shed 4 bases, and the junction held 8 bases outside the gene matches. CDR3 length: 14 residues. Germline V gene lookup returns CDR1 SNHLY and CDR2 FYNNEI. The CDR3 region is CASQQLTGGTEAFF. The CDR3 DNA reads TGTGCCAGCCAGCAATTGACAGGGGGCACTGAAGCTTTCTTT.

The chain joins TRBV18 to TRBJ1-3; D ambiguous. V was clipped by 4 bases and J by 0 bases, with 10 bases between them. The germline CDR1 and CDR2 sequences are KGHSH and LQKENI. The CDR3 has 15 residues. DNA of the CDR3: TGTGCCAGCTCACGAAGTAAGAGCTCTGGAAACACCATATATTTT. Translation: CASSRSKSSGNTIYF. The variable domain in full, completed from reference TRBV18 and TRBJ1-3, reads NAGVMQNPRHLVRRRGQEARLRCSPMKGHSHVYWYRQLPEEGLKFMVYLQKENIIDESGMPKERFSAEFPKEGPSILRIQQVVRGDSAAYFCASSRSKSSGNTIYFGEGSWLTVV.

The chain carries TRBV15 and TRBJ1-3, with D unclear. CDR3 size: 16 residues. V lost 3 bases, J lost 0 bases, and 12 bases lay in between. The germline V gene has CDR1 LNHNV and CDR2 YYDKDF (reference sequence). The CDR3 DNA follows: TGTGCCACCAGCAGGGTAAGACGGAACTCTGGAAACACCATATATTTT. Its protein product is CATSRVRRNSGNTIYF. The full variable domain, completed using reference TRBV15 and TRBJ1-3, is DAMVIQNPRYQVTQFGKPVTLSCSQTLNHNVMYWYQQKSSQAPKLLFHYYDKDFNNEADTPDNFQSRRPNTSFCFLDIRSPGLGDTAMYLCATSRVRRNSGNTIYFGEGSWLTVV.

The chain carries TRBV19 and TRBJ2-3; no clear D gene. Germline CDR1 reads LNHDA; CDR2 reads SQIVND (reference sequence). The CDR3 is 14 residues long. With 3 bases removed from V and 0 bases from J, the gap between germline ends came to 7 bases. The CDR3: CASSMSASTDTQYF. As DNA, the CDR3 is TGTGCCAGTAGTATGAGTGCTAGCACAGATACGCAGTATTTT. Full variable domain (remainder filled in from reference TRBV19 and TRBJ2-3): DGGITQSPKYLFRKEGQNVTLSCEQNLNHDAMYWYRQDPGQGLRLIYYSQIVNDFQKGDIAEGYSVSREKKESFPLTVTSAQKNPTAFYLCASSMSASTDTQYFGPGTRLTVL.

The chain recombines TRBV14 with TRBJ1-6; D perhaps matches TRBD1 (6 bases). The V end was cut by 0 bases, the J end by 13 bases, with 7 bases between. Germline V gene sequence: CDR1 SGHDN, CDR2 FVKESK. The CDR3 is 12 residues long. CDR3 protein: CASSQEDRPLHF. The DNA of the CDR3 is TGTGCCAGCAGCCAAGAAGACAGGCCCCTCCACTTT.

The V gene is TRBV5-4, the J gene TRBJ1-1; TRBD1 is a possible D gene (6 bases). Germline V gene data show CDR1 as SGHNT and CDR2 as YYREEE (reference sequence). The CDR3 runs to 14 residues. V gave up 0 bases and J gave up 4 bases, with 10 bases separating them. Here the CDR3 reads CASSLDAGATEAFF. CDR3 nucleotide sequence: TGTGCCAGCAGCTTGGATGCAGGGGCCACTGAAGCTTTCTTT.

The rearrangement links TRBV27 to TRBJ2-1; 11 positions match TRBD2. The CDR3 is 16 residues long. CDR1 is MNHEY and CDR2 is SMNVEV in the germline V gene (reference sequence). V shed 5 bases and J 7 bases; nucleotides not matched to a gene: 10. The CDR3 nucleotides are TGTGCCAGCAGTCCTCTAACTAGCGGGGGATTGAATGAGCAGTTCTTC. Translation: CASSPLTSGGLNEQFF.